This entry lists 9 T cell receptor beta chains sequenced from one sample in a study of immune evolution from preneoplasia to lung adenocarcinoma. The assay was immunoSEQ multiplex PCR, and TCRdb's table has in-frame clones only and misses some. Of roughly 4,600 clones listed, roughly 79% are singletons. Sequenced sample: FFPE adjacent normal lung tissue. Receptor source: an older donor with lung adenocarcinoma.

This clone was found once. The CDR3 region has the DNA TGCGCCAGCTCGGCGGGACAGGGCGGCACAGATACGCAGTATTTT. This codes for CASSAGQGGTDTQYF. The J gene is TRBJ2-3, the V gene TRBV5-1, with 9 nucleotides matching TRBD1. Germline V lookup: CDR1 SGHRS, CDR2 YFSETQ. J lost 1 base, V lost 7 bases, and 7 bases had no gene match. This CDR3 has 15 amino acids.

This chain connects TRBV7-8 to TRBJ2-7; 10 bases map to TRBD2. J was trimmed by 0 bases and V by 5 bases; bases with no gene match: 4. The CDR3 contains 15 residues. CDR1 SGHVS and CDR2 FQNEAQ come from the germline V gene. CDR3 DNA: TGTGCCAGCAGCACACTAGCGGGAAGCTCCTACGAGCAGTACTTC. Translated, it gives CASSTLAGSSYEQYF. The variable domain in full, with the rest retrieved from reference TRBV7-8 and TRBJ2-7, is GAGVSQSPRYKVAKRGQDVALRCDPISGHVSLFWYQQALGQGPEFLTYFQNEAQLDKSGLPSDRFFAERPEGSVSTLKIQRTQQEDSAVYLCASSTLAGSSYEQYFGPGTRLTVT.

The rearrangement uses TRBV6-4 and TRBJ2-1; 10 positions match TRBD1. V lost 6 bases and J lost 3; bases outside the gene matches: 5. Germline CDR1 and CDR2: MRHNA and SNTAGT. The CDR3 covers 15 residues. Here the CDR3 DNA reads TGTGCCAGCAGCACCGGGACAGGGGACTACAATGAGCAGTTCTTC. Its translation is CASSTGTGDYNEQFF.

J is TRBJ2-5 and V is TRBV29-1; 11 bases agree with TRBD2. The ends lost 5 bases at V and 5 bases at J; junction bases unmatched: 1. The CDR3 sequence is 12 residues long. The V gene's germline CDR1 is SQVTM and CDR2 ANQGSEA. CDR3 region: CSVRTSGETQYF. The CDR3 bases are TGCAGCGTTCGGACTAGCGGGGAGACCCAGTACTTC. Variable domain in full (rest from reference TRBV29-1 and TRBJ2-5): SAVISQKPSRDICQRGTSLTIQCQVDSQVTMMFWYRQQPGQSLTLIATANQGSEATYESGFVIDKFPISRPNLTFSTLTVSNMSPEDSSIYLCSVRTSGETQYFGPGTRLLVL.

This clone was recorded once. This chain connects TRBV4-2 to TRBJ1-2, with a tentative D call TRBD1 (5 bases). Per the germline V gene, CDR1 is LGHNA and CDR2 is YNFKEQ. The CDR3 sequence is 14 residues long. V lost 3 bases to trimming and J lost 8 bases, with 16 bases between them. CDR3 region: CASSQRSEGSGYTF. CDR3 in DNA: TGTGCCAGCAGCCAGCGCTCCGAGGGGTCGGGCTACACCTTC.

The V and J genes are TRBV5-4 and TRBJ2-3; D might be TRBD1 (6 bases). From germline, CDR1 is SGHNT and CDR2 YYREEE (reference sequence). This CDR3 region has 15 residues. Trimming stripped 2 bases from V and 2 bases from J, with 12 bases between. CDR3 DNA: TGTGCCAGCAGCTTAGGGGGTGGATTCACAGATACGCAGTATTTT. This codes for CASSLGGGFTDTQYF.

The genes are TRBV10-3 and TRBJ2-7; D not resolved. The CDR3 length is 13 residues. V was clipped by 0 bases and J by 2 bases, with 5 bases between them. Germline V gives CDR1 ENHRY, CDR2 SYGVKD. This CDR3 reads CAISESAAYEQYF. In nucleotides, the CDR3 is TGTGCCATCAGTGAGTCGGCTGCCTACGAGCAGTACTTC.

The genes are TRBV2 and TRBJ2-1, with TRBD1 matching over 8 bases. Germline CDR1 reads SNHLY; CDR2 reads FYNNEI. CDR3 length: 15 residues. The trim removed 4 bases at V and 5 bases at J, leaving 7 bases unmatched. The CDR3 DNA is TGTGCCAGCAGTGGGAGGGACAGGAACCACAATGAGCAGTTCTTC. This translates into CASSGRDRNHNEQFF.

This clone turned up a few times. The chain employs TRBV7-2 and TRBJ2-7, with TRBD2 as a possible D gene (7 bases). Per germline, CDR1 SGHTA and CDR2 FQGNSA. Trimming removed 6 bases from V and 2 bases from J, with 17 bases in between. The CDR3 sequence is 15 residues long. The chain's CDR3 is CASSGGADFPYEQYF. CDR3 DNA: TGTGCCAGCAGTGGGGGGGCAGATTTCCCCTACGAGCAGTACTTC.